This TCR beta chain originates from a study of blood T cell repertoires in COVID-19. At the level of the study: COVID-19 samples collected from the United States, Italy and Spain covered acute and convalescent phases. T cells, B-cell-depleted T cells, or PBMCs supplied cDNA or gDNA.

The V and J ends lost 5 bases and 3 bases, in that order; junction bases with no gene match: 7. CDR1 and CDR2 (germline): SGHTA, FQGNSA. The CDR3 runs to 15 residues. As handled by the study authors: Using reference gene primer amplification, nucleated cell counts were estimated. The repertoire was sequenced with immunoSEQ multiplex PCR; TCRdb's copy has only in-frame clones and lacks some. V, J and clone size are those of that table, while D and trimming were read from the DNA. The table records 200,000 to 250,000 clones, roughly four fifths of them present only once. The chain has TRBV7-2 and TRBJ1-2; TRBD1 agrees at 9 bases. The source is an elderly woman with acute or convalescent COVID-19. Sequencing used peripheral blood. The CDR3 region is CASSPQGAQDYGYTF. Written as DNA, the CDR3 is TGTGCCAGCAGCCCACAGGGGGCGCAGGACTATGGCTACACCTTC.